The 6 T cell receptor beta chains below all came from one sample that was sequenced in a study of beta chain features in type 1 diabetes. Study findings and constraints: Shorter TCRB CDR3s, moderately but significantly so, marked every one of the four CD4+ subsets in Type 1 diabetes patients.

The entirety of the isolated RNA underwent reverse transcription, so expressed TCRB transcripts were sequenced. Libraries were prepared by immunoSEQ multiplex PCR; TCRdb keeps only in-frame clonotypes and omits some of them. Among under 300,000 clones, under 20% were seen once, and the ten largest hold approximately 0.086%. Their antigens are not known. The material sequenced was naive CD4+ T cells from blood. These receptors all come from a man aged 25-40 years with type 1 diabetes.

To note about this clone: This may arise from a read error, as a much more abundant clone is one base away. This sample includes further DNA sequences coding for the same CDR3. The chain couples TRBV18 to TRBJ2-3; D is uncertain. V gave up 3 bases and J gave up 0 bases, with 4 bases separating them. Germline-derived CDR1 and CDR2 are KGHSH and LQKENI. This CDR3 is built from 13 residues. DNA for the CDR3: TGTGCCAGCTCACCTCCGAGCACAGATACGCAGTATTTT. This translates into CASSPPSTDTQYF.

A single count supports this clone. The same CDR3 is also encoded by other DNA sequences in this sample. The chain links TRBV20-1 to TRBJ2-7, with D perhaps TRBD2 (6 bases). Germline CDR1 is DFQATT and CDR2 is SNEGSKA (reference sequence). Trimming shortened V by 3 bases and J by 4 bases, and 7 bases separated the two germline ends. This CDR3 spans 11 amino acids. The CDR3 here is CSASGGYEQYF. The DNA of the CDR3 is TGCAGTGCTAGTGGGGGGTACGAGCAGTACTTC.

This clone came up a few times. The chain employs TRBV29-1 and TRBJ1-4, with D unclear. The CDR3 is 13 amino acids. Germline lookup yields CDR1 SQVTM and CDR2 ANQGSEA. The V end was cut by 6 bases, the J end by 7 bases, with 15 bases between. In nucleotides, the CDR3 is TGCAGCGTCCGGTCCCTCGCTCGTGAAAAACTGTTTTTT. Its translation: CSVRSLAREKLFF.

This clone came up a few times. The same CDR3 also results from other DNA sequences found in this sample. The V gene is TRBV18, the J gene TRBJ1-1; D is ambiguous. V dropped 3 bases and J dropped 1 base, with 6 bases sitting between them. Germline CDR1 is KGHSH and CDR2 is LQKENI. The CDR3 consists of 13 residues. The CDR3, as DNA: TGTGCCAGCTCACCCCGGGGGAACACTGAAGCTTTCTTT. Protein product: CASSPRGNTEAFF.

The sample holds one count of this clone. CDR3 sequence reads: CAWAGQLVNTEAFF. The CDR3 bases are TGTGCCTGGGCTGGACAGCTTGTGAACACTGAAGCTTTCTTT. This chain uses TRBV30 with TRBJ1-1; D possibly corresponds to TRBD1 (6 bases). V lost 5 bases and J 0 bases, leaving 13 bases between the germline ends. Germline V gene data show CDR1 as GTSNPN and CDR2 as SVGIG (reference sequence). This CDR3 is 14 amino acids long. Full variable domain (rest looked up from reference TRBV30 and TRBJ1-1): SQTIHQWPATLVQPVGSPLSLECTVEGTSNPNLYWYRQAAGRGLQLLFYSVGIGQISSEVPQNLSASRPQDRQFILSSKKLLLSDSGFYLCAWAGQLVNTEAFFGQGTRLTVV.

J is TRBJ2-5 and V is TRBV2; D unresolved. Trimming shortened V by 6 bases and J by 4 bases, and 6 bases separated the two germline ends. Germline values: CDR1 SNHLY, CDR2 FYNNEI. This CDR3 comprises 11 residues. This CDR3 reads CASRRRETQYF. Written as DNA, the CDR3 is TGTGCCAGCAGACGACGAGAGACCCAGTACTTC.